This is a list of T cell receptor beta chains from one sample in a study of T cell responses to AZD1222 COVID-19 vaccine. The method was immunoSEQ multiplex PCR; TCRdb's version includes in-frame clones alone and lacks a portion of them. The table lists some 180,000 clones, about nine tenths of them singletons. Specimen: peripheral blood, collected 28 days after the second AZD1222 dose. All receptors derive from an adult who received the AZD1222 COVID-19 vaccine. Both conserved end residues are part of each CDR3. The D gene is left open where the match is weak. Size tells how often a clone was seen (once, few, many) or the class of an expanded clone, and some rows leave it out.

cdr3_aa,cdr3_nt,clone_size,j_call,d_call,v_call
CASSTRKTMGYTF,TGTGCCAGCAGTACTCGAAAAACCATGGGCTACACCTTC,NA,TRBJ1-2,NA,TRBV6-5
CASKFRPETQYF,TGTGCCAGCAAGTTCAGGCCTGAGACCCAGTACTTC,NA,TRBJ2-5,NA,TRBV2
CATSRDLWTDGYEQYF,TGTGCCACCAGCAGAGATCTGTGGACAGATGGGTACGAGCAGTACTTC,NA,TRBJ2-7,NA,TRBV15
CASSVAPIGTGREQYF,TGTGCCAGCAGCGTAGCTCCTATAGGGACAGGGAGGGAGCAGTACTTC,NA,TRBJ2-7,TRBD1,TRBV9
CASSPGTVTDTQYF,TGTGCCAGCAGCCCTGGGACCGTCACAGATACGCAGTATTTT,NA,TRBJ2-3,NA,TRBV7-2
CASSEAPGQGRSPLHF,TGTGCCAGCAGTGAAGCCCCGGGACAGGGACGATCACCCCTCCACTTT,NA,TRBJ1-6,TRBD1,TRBV6-1
CASRDSQGLGYTF,TGCGCCAGCAGGGACTCTCAGGGGCTTGGCTACACCTTC,NA,TRBJ1-2,NA,TRBV10-2
CASSYNSMGTEAFF,TGTGCCAGCAGTTACAACTCAATGGGCACTGAAGCTTTCTTT,NA,TRBJ1-1,NA,TRBV6-5
CASSVDRVADTQYF,TGTGCCAGCAGCGTAGACAGGGTAGCAGATACGCAGTATTTT,NA,TRBJ2-3,NA,TRBV9
CAWSPDYRVEAFF,TGTGCCTGGAGTCCAGATTACAGGGTGGAAGCTTTCTTT,once,TRBJ1-1,NA,TRBV30
CALDANDRSRNYGYTF,TGTGCCCTGGACGCTAACGACAGGAGCAGGAACTATGGCTACACCTTC,NA,TRBJ1-2,NA,TRBV30
CASSPGGNTIYF,TGTGCCAGCAGCCCGGGAGGAAACACCATATATTTT,NA,TRBJ1-3,NA,TRBV27